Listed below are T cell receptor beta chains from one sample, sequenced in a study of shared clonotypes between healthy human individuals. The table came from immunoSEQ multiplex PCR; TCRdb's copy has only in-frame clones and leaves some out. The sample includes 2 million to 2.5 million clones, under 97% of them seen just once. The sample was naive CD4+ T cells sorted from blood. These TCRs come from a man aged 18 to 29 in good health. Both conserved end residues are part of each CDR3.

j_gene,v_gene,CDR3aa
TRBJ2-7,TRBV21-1,CASSRWTSGSSYEQYF
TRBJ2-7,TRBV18,CASSRRDYEQYF
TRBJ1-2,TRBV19,CASSIRLGYGYTF
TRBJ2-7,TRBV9,CASSVAGDGRTSYEQYF
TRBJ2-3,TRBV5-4,CASSPGLLATDTQYF
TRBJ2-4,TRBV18,CASSPLSGEVNIQYF
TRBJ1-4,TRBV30,CAWSSRSPNEKLFF
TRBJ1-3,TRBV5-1,CASSPTGPSSGNTIYF
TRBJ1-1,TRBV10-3,CAISESGTGRAMNTEAFF
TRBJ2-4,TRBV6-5,CASSWGQGKAKNIQYF
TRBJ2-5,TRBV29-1,CSVAQGKETQYF
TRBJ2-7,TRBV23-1,CASRIPGYQYF
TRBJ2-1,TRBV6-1,CASSFGQGSYNEQFF
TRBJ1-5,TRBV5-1,CATHRGENQPQHF
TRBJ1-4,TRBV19,CASSTRDREEKLFF
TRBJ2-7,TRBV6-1,CASSLQASYEQYF
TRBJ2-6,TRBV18,CASSHRAPGANVLTF
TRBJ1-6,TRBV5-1,CASSLMAIDNSPLHF
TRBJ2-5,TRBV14,CASSQGAAETQYF
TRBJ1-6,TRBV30,CAWAQGLSPLHF
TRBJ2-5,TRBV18,CASSLYQETQYF
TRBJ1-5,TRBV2,CASSEHPQPQHF
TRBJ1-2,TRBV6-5,CASRNNYGYTF
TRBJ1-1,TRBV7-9,CASSLIGESTEAFF
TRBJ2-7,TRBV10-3,CAISPGRSYEQYF
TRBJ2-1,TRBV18,CASSPPAYEQFF
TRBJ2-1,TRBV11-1,CASSLLAGGSYNEQFF
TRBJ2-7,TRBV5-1,CASSAGTGREQYF
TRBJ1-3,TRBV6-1,CASSGWTGTDSGNTIYF
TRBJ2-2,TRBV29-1,CSAHGTSGRGGELFF
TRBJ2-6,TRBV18,CASLQPGGASGANVLTF
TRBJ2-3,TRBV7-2,CASSSSSTDTQYF
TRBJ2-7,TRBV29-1,CSVFPGHLFAEQYF
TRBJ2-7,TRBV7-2,CASSTMGEQYF